This T cell receptor beta chain was sequenced for a study of PD-1 blockade in classical Hodgkin lymphoma. This clone was seen only a few times. V lost 2 bases and J lost 6; bases outside the gene matches: 8. Germline V gives CDR1 WSHSY, CDR2 SAAADI. This CDR3 is 15 amino acids long. Method: immunoSEQ multiplex PCR; TCRdb's copy keeps in-frame clones and lacks some. The sample contains 55,000 to 75,000 clones, about 64% of which appear only once. Each patient relapsed following autologous stem cell transplantation, and prior brentuximab vedotin exposure differed. The rearrangement uses TRBV10-2 and TRBJ1-1; TRBD1 agrees at 8 bases. This TCR was sampled from a human donor with classical Hodgkin lymphoma. The source material was peripheral blood mononuclear cells (PBMCs), sampled before the second cycle of nivolumab. The CDR3 nucleotides read TGCGCCAGCAGTGAGCCCGGACAGGGTGTTCCTGAAGCTTTCTTT. Its translation is CASSEPGQGVPEAFF.